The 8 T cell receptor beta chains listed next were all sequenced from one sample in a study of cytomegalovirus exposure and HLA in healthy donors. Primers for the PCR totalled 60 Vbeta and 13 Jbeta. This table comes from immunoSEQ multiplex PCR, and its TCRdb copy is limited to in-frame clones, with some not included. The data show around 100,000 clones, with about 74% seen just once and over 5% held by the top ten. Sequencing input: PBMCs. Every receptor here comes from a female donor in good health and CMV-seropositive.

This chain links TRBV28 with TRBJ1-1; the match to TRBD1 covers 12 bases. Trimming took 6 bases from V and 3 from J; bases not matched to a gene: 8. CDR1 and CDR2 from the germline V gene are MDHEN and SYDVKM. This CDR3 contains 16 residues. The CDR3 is CASRTGTGGLDTEAFF. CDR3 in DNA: TGTGCCAGCAGGACCGGGACAGGGGGCTTGGACACTGAAGCTTTCTTT.

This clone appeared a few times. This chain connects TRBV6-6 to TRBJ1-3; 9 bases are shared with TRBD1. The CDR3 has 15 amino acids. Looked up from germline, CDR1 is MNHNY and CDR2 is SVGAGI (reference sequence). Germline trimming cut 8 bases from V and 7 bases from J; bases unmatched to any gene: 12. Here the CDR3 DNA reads TGTGCCAGCCAGCAATCGGGACAGGGCGGGAACACCATATATTTT. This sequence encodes CASQQSGQGGNTIYF.

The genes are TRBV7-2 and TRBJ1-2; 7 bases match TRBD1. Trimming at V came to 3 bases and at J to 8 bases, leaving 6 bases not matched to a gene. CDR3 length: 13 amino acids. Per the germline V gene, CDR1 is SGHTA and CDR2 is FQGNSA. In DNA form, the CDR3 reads TGTGCCAGCAGCTTGACAGGGAGTAGCGGCTACACCTTC. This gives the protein CASSLTGSSGYTF.

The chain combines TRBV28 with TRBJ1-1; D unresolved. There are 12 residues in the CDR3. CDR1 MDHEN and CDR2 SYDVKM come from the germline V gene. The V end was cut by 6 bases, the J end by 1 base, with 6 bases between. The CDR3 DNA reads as TGTGCCAGCAGCCCTCGGAACACTGAAGCTTTCTTT. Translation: CASSPRNTEAFF.

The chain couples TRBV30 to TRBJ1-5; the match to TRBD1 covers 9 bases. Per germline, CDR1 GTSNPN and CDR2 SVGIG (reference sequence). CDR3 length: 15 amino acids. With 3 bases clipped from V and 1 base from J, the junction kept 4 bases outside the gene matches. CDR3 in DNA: TGTGCCTGGAGCCCAGGACAGGGGAGCAATCAGCCCCAGCATTTT. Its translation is CAWSPGQGSNQPQHF.

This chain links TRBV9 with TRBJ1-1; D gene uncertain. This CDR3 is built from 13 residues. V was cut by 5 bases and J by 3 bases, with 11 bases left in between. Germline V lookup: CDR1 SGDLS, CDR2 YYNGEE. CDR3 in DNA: TGTGCCAGCAGTCGAACCCGGGACACTGAAGCTTTCTTT. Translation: CASSRTRDTEAFF.

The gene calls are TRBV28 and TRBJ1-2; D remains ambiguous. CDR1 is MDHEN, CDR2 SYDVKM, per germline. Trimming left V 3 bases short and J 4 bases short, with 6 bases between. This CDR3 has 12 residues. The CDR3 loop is CASSFQVYGYTF. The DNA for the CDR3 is TGTGCCAGCAGTTTCCAGGTCTATGGCTACACCTTC.

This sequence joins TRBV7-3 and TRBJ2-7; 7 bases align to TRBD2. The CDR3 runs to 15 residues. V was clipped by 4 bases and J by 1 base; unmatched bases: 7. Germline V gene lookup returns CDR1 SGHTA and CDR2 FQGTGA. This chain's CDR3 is CASSSFISGSYEQYF. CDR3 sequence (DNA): TGTGCCAGCAGCTCCTTCATTAGCGGGTCCTACGAGCAGTACTTC.